The 15 T cell receptor beta chains in this list originate from one sample, sequenced in a study of early T cells in non-severe SARS-CoV-2 infection. TCRdb redid the calling of the 5' RACE reads with MiXCR, one entry per CDR3 protein. The sample lists 35,000 or so distinct CDR3 sequences, under 6% occurring once. Material: whole blood. These receptors came from an adult who was a healthcare worker with PCR-confirmed SARS-CoV-2 infection or an uninfected control (not recorded which).

There are many counts of this clonotype. The V call is TRBV2, the J call TRBJ1-1; D ambiguous. Germline CDR1 SNHLY, CDR2 FYNNEI. The CDR3 contains 12 residues. The ends were cut back, 1 base at V and 9 bases at J, with 9 bases in the middle. The CDR3 nucleotides are TGTGCCAGCAGTGAAGGGAACCTTAAAGCTTTCTTT. Protein product: CASSEGNLKAFF.

The chain employs TRBV20-1 and TRBJ1-1; possibly TRBD1 for D (5 bases). With 6 bases removed from V and 4 bases from J, the gap between germline ends came to 21 bases. CDR3 length equals 15 residues. Germline V lookup: CDR1 DFQATT, CDR2 SNEGSKA (reference sequence). CDR3 residues: CSASGGLRVGTEAFF. In nucleotides, the CDR3 is TGCAGTGCCTCGGGGGGACTACGAGTGGGCACTGAAGCTTTCTTT.

The J gene is TRBJ2-7, the V gene TRBV18; D may be TRBD2 (6 bases). The CDR3 has 13 residues. Germline V gene sequence: CDR1 KGHSH, CDR2 LQKENI. The V gene lost 5 bases and the J gene lost 6 bases, with 14 bases spanning the gap. CDR3 DNA sequence: TGTGCCAGCTCAAGGCTAGAGGAGGGCGAGCAGTACTTC. Residues: CASSRLEEGEQYF.

This clonotype was counted a single time. The V gene is TRBV5-1, the J gene TRBJ2-1, with D possibly matching TRBD1 (6 bases). The germline CDR1 and CDR2 sequences are SGHRS and YFSETQ. V was clipped by 0 bases and J by 7 bases, with 11 bases between them. The length of the CDR3 is 14 residues. DNA of the CDR3: TGCGCCAGCAGCTTGGTCCAGAGGGGGAATGAGCAGTTCTTC. Translated, it gives CASSLVQRGNEQFF. The whole variable domain, filled in from reference TRBV5-1 and TRBJ2-1, reads KAGVTQTPRYLIKTRGQQVTLSCSPISGHRSVSWYQQTPGQGLQFLFEYFSETQRNKGNFPGRFSGRQFSNSRSEMNVSTLELGDSALYLCASSLVQRGNEQFFGPGTRLTVL.

This clonotype has only a few counts. The rearrangement links TRBV28 to TRBJ1-3; D gene ambiguous. Germline CDR1 and CDR2: MDHEN and SYDVKM. This CDR3 spans 11 amino acids. V lost 6 bases and J 6 bases, leaving 6 bases between the germline ends. The CDR3 DNA reads TGTGCCAGCAGGGAGGAAAACACCATATATTTT. Its translation: CASREENTIYF.

The chain links TRBV28 to TRBJ1-2; 8 bases are shared with TRBD1. This CDR3 is 16 amino acids long. After removal of 5 bases from V and 7 bases from J, the junction contained 15 bases not matched to a gene. Germline lookup yields CDR1 MDHEN and CDR2 SYDVKM. The CDR3 DNA follows: TGTGCCAGCAGTCCTGCCGGGACAGGCAGGCTAGGTGGCTACACCTTC. This gives the protein CASSPAGTGRLGGYTF.

In its sample, this clonotype was seen many times. V is TRBV6-1 and J is TRBJ2-1, with TRBD2 matching 10 bases. V lost 0 bases and J lost 4; bases outside the gene matches: 0. Germline CDR1 MNHNS, CDR2 SASEGT. There are 15 residues in the CDR3. The CDR3 loop is CASSEASGGYNEQFF. For the CDR3, the DNA is TGTGCCAGCAGTGAAGCTAGCGGGGGGTACAATGAGCAGTTCTTC.

This clonotype came up many times. The rearrangement uses TRBV7-9 and TRBJ2-7; possible D gene TRBD1, 6 bases. With 0 bases removed from V and 5 bases from J, the gap between germline ends came to 11 bases. Germline CDR1 is SEHNR and CDR2 is FQNEAQ (reference sequence). CDR3 length: 14 residues. Here the CDR3 reads CASSLAGTTNEQYF. In DNA form, the CDR3 reads TGTGCCAGCAGCTTAGCTGGGACAACTAACGAGCAGTACTTC.

Ten or more counts support this clonotype. The CDR3 sequence: CASSSGQGARETQYF. In DNA form, the CDR3 reads TGTGCCAGCAGCTCGGGACAGGGGGCGCGGGAGACCCAGTACTTC. The chain couples TRBV7-9 to TRBJ2-5; TRBD1 aligns across 12 bases. V trimming: 4 bases; J trimming: 5 bases; junction bases outside the gene matches: 5. The germline gives CDR1 SEHNR, CDR2 FQNEAQ (reference sequence). The CDR3 spans 15 residues. The complete variable domain, with remaining parts taken from reference TRBV7-9 and TRBJ2-5, reads DTGVSQNPRHKITKRGQNVTFRCDPISEHNRLYWYRQTLGQGPEFLTYFQNEAQLEKSRLLSDRFSAERPKGSFSTLEIQRTEQGDSAMYLCASSSGQGARETQYFGPGTRLLVL.

At least ten counts were recorded for this clonotype. The V gene is TRBV11-2, the J gene TRBJ2-1; D is uncertain. CDR1 and CDR2 (germline): SGHAT, FQNNGV. The CDR3 is 16 residues long. V was trimmed by 5 bases and J by 8 bases, leaving 22 bases between them. Here the CDR3 reads CASSRSLGGSGDEQFF. In nucleotides, the CDR3 is TGTGCCAGCAGCCGATCCTTAGGTGGATCGGGCGATGAGCAGTTCTTC.

This clonotype occurred many times. The V gene is TRBV7-8, the J gene TRBJ1-1, with D maybe TRBD1 (5 bases). Germline V lookup: CDR1 SGHVS, CDR2 FQNEAQ. The germline V and J ends were trimmed by 3 bases and 3 bases, with 14 bases remaining between them. The CDR3 contains 15 residues. CDR3 nucleotide sequence: TGTGCCAGCAGCTTCGCGGGGCGGAGGGACACTGAAGCTTTCTTT. Translated: CASSFAGRRDTEAFF.

This clonotype was detected many times. The chain carries TRBV21-1 and TRBJ2-7; the table assigns TRBD2, which was not confirmed against the DNA. TRBV21-1 is labeled a pseudogene. The CDR3 runs 13 residues. In DNA form, the CDR3 reads TGTGCCAGCAGCGGGCCGGTTTCCTACGAGCAGTACTTC. Translating gives CASSGPVSYEQYF.

The table lists this clonotype with many counts. The V and J genes are TRBV29-1 and TRBJ1-3; a weak D match, TRBD1 (5 bases). The V gene's germline CDR1 is SQVTM and CDR2 ANQGSEA. The germline V and J ends were trimmed by 4 bases and 1 base, with 11 bases remaining between them. The CDR3 consists of 14 residues. The CDR3 coding sequence is TGCAGCGTTGGGATGGGGGGATCTGGAAACACCATATATTTT. The encoded protein is CSVGMGGSGNTIYF. The variable domain in full, completed from reference TRBV29-1 and TRBJ1-3, reads SAVISQKPSRDICQRGTSLTIQCQVDSQVTMMFWYRQQPGQSLTLIATANQGSEATYESGFVIDKFPISRPNLTFSTLTVSNMSPEDSSIYLCSVGMGGSGNTIYFGEGSWLTVV.

This chain links TRBV20-1 with TRBJ1-5; 8 bases map to TRBD1. The CDR3 covers 14 residues. Germline-derived CDR1 and CDR2 are DFQATT and SNEGSKA (reference sequence). Trimming removed 5 bases from V and 2 bases from J; junction bases left unmatched: 5. The CDR3 spells CSAGGQGGNQPQHF. For the CDR3, the DNA is TGCAGTGCTGGCGGACAGGGTGGCAATCAGCCCCAGCATTTT.

This CDR3 reads CASSQRDRETQYF. The CDR3 coding sequence is TGTGCCAGCAGCCAAAGGGACAGAGAGACCCAGTACTTC. The chain is built from TRBV4-2 and TRBJ2-5, with 7 nucleotides matching TRBD1. Germline trimming cut 2 bases from V and 4 bases from J; bases unmatched to any gene: 1. Germline CDR1 is LGHNA and CDR2 is YNFKEQ. CDR3 length: 13 residues.